The 32 T cell receptor beta chains listed next were all sequenced from one sample in a study of T cell changes during pregnancy in multiple sclerosis. Clones were read by immunoSEQ multiplex PCR, and TCRdb kept only the in-frame ones, dropping some. The table lists 90,000 to 130,000 clones, around 90% of them singletons. This specimen consisted of peripheral blood, obtained in the third trimester of pregnancy. Receptors were obtained from a female donor with multiple sclerosis, enrolled in a pregnancy study.

CDR3 bases: TGTGCCAGCTCAGCGGGAGGGATAGAGACCCAGTACTTC. This encodes CASSAGGIETQYF. This chain connects TRBV28 to TRBJ2-5; 10 bases agree with TRBD2. Germline V lookup: CDR1 MDHEN, CDR2 SYDVKM. CDR3 length: 13 amino acids. The ends lost 8 bases at V and 4 bases at J; junction bases unmatched: 4.

The rearrangement joins TRBV2 to TRBJ2-5, with 9 positions matching TRBD2. Per the germline V gene, CDR1 is SNHLY and CDR2 is FYNNEI. The CDR3 length is 15 residues. Trimming cost V 0 bases and J 4 bases; bases outside gene matches: 3. The CDR3 protein is CASSEASGSRETQYF. Written as DNA, the CDR3 is TGTGCCAGCAGTGAAGCTAGCGGGAGTAGAGAGACCCAGTACTTC. The full variable domain, in which reference TRBV2 and TRBJ2-5 provide the parts outside the CDR3, is EPEVTQTPSHQVTQMGQEVILRCVPISNHLYFYWYRQILGQKVEFLVSFYNNEISEKSEIFDDQFSVERPDGSNFTLKIRSTKLEDSAMYFCASSEASGSRETQYFGPGTRLLVL.

The V and J genes are TRBV6-6 and TRBJ2-2, with 8 bases fitting TRBD1. Germline-derived CDR1 and CDR2 are MNHNY and SVGAGI (reference sequence). The CDR3 has 16 residues. The V gene end was trimmed by 2 bases and the J gene end by 2 bases; junction bases not matched to a gene: 4. The CDR3 DNA sequence: TGTGCCAGCAGTTACAAGGCAGGGGGCAACACCGGGGAGCTGTTTTTT. It translates to CASSYKAGGNTGELFF.

The table lists this clone with a few counts. The genes are TRBV4-2 and TRBJ2-5; no reliable D call. Trimming stripped 0 bases from V and 5 bases from J, with 7 bases between. CDR1 is LGHNA, CDR2 YNFKEQ, per germline. This CDR3 contains 13 residues. CDR3 in DNA: TGTGCCAGCAGCCAAGATCCGAGGGAGACCCAGTACTTC. As protein: CASSQDPRETQYF.

CDR3: CASSSGLGSYEQYF. In nucleotides, the CDR3 is TGCGCCAGCAGCAGCGGGCTGGGCTCCTACGAGCAGTACTTC. The V and J genes are TRBV5-1 and TRBJ2-7, with D possibly TRBD2 on 6 matching bases. V lost 4 bases and J lost 0, with 11 bases in between. Germline V gene data show CDR1 as SGHRS and CDR2 as YFSETQ. The CDR3 sequence is 14 residues long.

This rearrangement joins TRBV25-1 to TRBJ2-2; D is possibly TRBD1 (5 bases). Germline values: CDR1 MGHDK, CDR2 SYGVNS. The CDR3 is 17 residues long. Trimming stripped 1 base from V and 6 bases from J, with 18 bases between. The DNA for the CDR3 is TGTGCCAGCAGTGAATTATCAGTCTTAGGGGTGGCCGGGGAGCTGTTTTTT. Translating gives CASSELSVLGVAGELFF.

This clone was recorded once. The J gene is TRBJ1-1, the V gene TRBV7-3, with 7 bases fitting TRBD1. There are 14 residues in the CDR3. V shed 3 bases, J shed 4 bases, and the junction held 5 bases outside the gene matches. Germline CDR1 SGHTA, CDR2 FQGTGA. The CDR3 here is CASSFRQGSTEAFF. In DNA form, the CDR3 reads TGTGCCAGCAGCTTTCGACAGGGAAGCACTGAAGCTTTCTTT.

This clone has just one count. This chain joins TRBV5-1 and TRBJ2-1, with a tentative D call TRBD1 (7 bases). V was clipped by 4 bases and J by 2 bases, with 13 bases between them. CDR3 length equals 15 residues. Germline values: CDR1 SGHRS, CDR2 YFSETQ. CDR3 in DNA: TGCGCCAGCAGCGCGGGACAGACTACCTACAATGAGCAGTTCTTC. This sequence encodes CASSAGQTTYNEQFF.

The V and J genes are TRBV4-1 and TRBJ2-7; the D gene is possibly TRBD1 (6 bases). The CDR3 has 15 amino acids. Germline assignment: CDR1 MGHRA and CDR2 YSYEKL. Trimming cost V 0 bases and J 5 bases, with 14 bases left between them. The CDR3 loop is CASSQDRQGWNEQYF. CDR3 nucleotide sequence: TGCGCCAGCAGCCAAGATCGGCAGGGGTGGAACGAGCAGTACTTC.

V gene TRBV2 combines with J gene TRBJ1-5; TRBD1 matches at 7 bases. The J segment lost 4 bases and the V segment lost 5 bases, leaving 5 bases of the junction unmatched. The CDR3 is 14 residues long. Germline loops: CDR1 SNHLY, CDR2 FYNNEI. The DNA for the CDR3 is TGTGCCAGCAGTAGGACAGGCGTAAATCAGCCCCAGCATTTT. Translating it yields CASSRTGVNQPQHF.

This chain uses TRBV7-3 with TRBJ2-5; a possible D gene is TRBD1 (6 bases). The CDR3 extends over 15 amino acids. Germline V gives CDR1 SGHTA, CDR2 FQGTGA. Trimming took 2 bases from V and 5 from J, leaving 15 bases between them. The CDR3 DNA reads as TGTGCCAGCAGCTTACAGGGACAAGAATACGAGACCCAGTACTTC. Translating gives CASSLQGQEYETQYF.

V gene TRBV7-9 combines with J gene TRBJ2-2; a possible D gene is TRBD2 (6 bases). This CDR3 spans 18 amino acids. V gave up 1 base and J gave up 1 base, with 16 bases separating them. Germline V lookup: CDR1 SEHNR, CDR2 FQNEAQ (reference sequence). CDR3 loop: CASSLVMPSERNTGELFF. The CDR3 region has the DNA TGTGCCAGCAGCTTAGTAATGCCTAGCGAGAGGAACACCGGGGAGCTGTTTTTT.

The chain uses TRBV30 and TRBJ1-4; D may be TRBD1 (5 bases). Looked up from germline, CDR1 is GTSNPN and CDR2 is SVGIG (reference sequence). Trimming cost V 3 bases and J 3 bases, with 8 bases left between them. The CDR3 runs 13 residues. DNA of the CDR3: TGTGCCTGGAGAGGGGATTCTAATGAAAAACTGTTTTTT. Amino acid sequence: CAWRGDSNEKLFF.

This chain joins TRBV5-6 and TRBJ1-1; D is perhaps TRBD1 (5 bases). V lost 0 bases, J lost 0 bases, and 12 bases lay in between. There are 16 residues in the CDR3. CDR1 SGHDT and CDR2 YYEEEE come from the germline V gene. Here the CDR3 reads CASSLAGHAMNTEAFF. CDR3 bases: TGTGCCAGCAGCTTGGCAGGACATGCAATGAACACTGAAGCTTTCTTT.

The chain carries TRBV10-3 and TRBJ2-7; D is perhaps TRBD2 (5 bases). The V end lost 3 bases, the J end lost 3 bases, and 12 bases lay between the germline ends. The V gene's germline CDR1 is ENHRY and CDR2 SYGVKD. The CDR3 sequence is 14 residues long. CDR3 loop: CAISDGNRGYEQYF. CDR3 nucleotide sequence: TGTGCCATCAGTGATGGGAATCGGGGCTACGAGCAGTACTTC.

V usage is TRBV9 and J usage is TRBJ1-1, with TRBD1 matching 9 bases. Per the germline V gene, CDR1 is SGDLS and CDR2 is YYNGEE. CDR3 length: 14 amino acids. J was trimmed by 5 bases and V by 2 bases; bases with no gene match: 4. CDR3 residues: CASSVGTGRTEAFF. The CDR3 DNA sequence: TGTGCCAGCAGCGTTGGGACAGGGAGGACTGAAGCTTTCTTT.

The chain joins TRBV5-6 to TRBJ2-7; D not certain. The CDR3 extends over 11 amino acids. V was cut by 0 bases and J by 5 bases, with 3 bases left in between. Germline CDR1 is SGHDT and CDR2 is YYEEEE. This CDR3 is CASSLVNEQYF. In nucleotides, the CDR3 is TGTGCCAGCAGCTTGGTAAACGAGCAGTACTTC.

The CDR3 DNA reads as TGTGCCAGCAGCTTGGATCTGTCTGGGAGGTCTAACTATGGCTACACCTTC. This encodes CASSLDLSGRSNYGYTF. The chain has TRBV5-5 and TRBJ1-2, with D uncertain. CDR3 length: 17 amino acids. The V gene lost 0 bases and the J gene lost 0 bases, with 15 bases spanning the gap. Germline assignment: CDR1 SGHKS and CDR2 YYEKEE (reference sequence). Full variable domain (remainder filled in from reference TRBV5-5 and TRBJ1-2): DAGVTQSPTHLIKTRGQQVTLRCSPISGHKSVSWYQQVLGQGPQFIFQYYEKEERGRGNFPDRFSARQFPNYSSELNVNALLLGDSALYLCASSLDLSGRSNYGYTFGSGTRLTVV.

The CDR3 loop is CARQNRGGTEAFF. Here the CDR3 DNA reads TGTGCCCGACAAAACCGCGGGGGCACTGAAGCTTTCTTT. The rearrangement links TRBV30 to TRBJ1-1; D might be TRBD1 (5 bases). Germline V gene lookup returns CDR1 GTSNPN and CDR2 SVGIG (reference sequence). The CDR3 totals 13 residues. V lost 8 bases and J 4 bases, leaving 17 bases between the germline ends.

This clone was seen more than once but under ten times. Other DNA sequences in the same sample also yield this CDR3. The chain links TRBV7-3 to TRBJ2-1, with a tentative D call TRBD1 (6 bases). CDR1 is SGHTA, CDR2 FQGTGA, per germline. Between the trimmed V and J ends, which lost 0 bases and 4 bases, there was a span of 7 bases. The CDR3 loop spans 14 amino acids. DNA of the CDR3: TGTGCCAGCAGCTTAACAGGGGGTTACAATGAGCAGTTCTTC. Translating it yields CASSLTGGYNEQFF.

The rearrangement uses TRBV28 and TRBJ1-1; D unresolved. The V gene lost 5 bases and the J gene lost 3 bases, with 7 bases spanning the gap. This CDR3 region has 12 residues. CDR1 is MDHEN, CDR2 SYDVKM, per germline. The CDR3 bases are TGTGCCAGCAGTACAGTGGACACTGAAGCTTTCTTT. It specifies CASSTVDTEAFF.

This chain links TRBV5-4 with TRBJ2-5, with 12 bases that match TRBD2. Germline trimming cut 0 bases from V and 2 bases from J; bases unmatched to any gene: 2. CDR3 size: 16 residues. Germline V CDR1 and CDR2: SGHNT, YYREEE (reference sequence). CDR3 residues: CASSLVLAGGQETQYF. The CDR3 bases are TGTGCCAGCAGCTTGGTACTAGCGGGGGGACAAGAGACCCAGTACTTC.

The V and J genes are TRBV4-1 and TRBJ2-7, with D maybe TRBD1 (6 bases). The CDR3 consists of 15 residues. Trimming stripped 4 bases from V and 0 bases from J, with 13 bases between. Germline loops: CDR1 MGHRA, CDR2 YSYEKL. The CDR3 protein is CASSRIQGPSYEQYF. DNA of the CDR3: TGCGCCAGCAGCCGGATACAGGGTCCCTCCTACGAGCAGTACTTC.

The chain carries TRBV19 and TRBJ2-7, with a possible D match to TRBD1 (6 bases). Trimming removed 10 bases from V and 6 bases from J, with 22 bases in between. The CDR3 is 14 residues long. Germline values: CDR1 LNHDA, CDR2 SQIVND (reference sequence). The CDR3 is CATTRGTRSAEQYF. CDR3 nucleotides: TGTGCCACCACGAGGGGGACACGGTCTGCCGAGCAGTACTTC.

Remarks on this clone: At one end the junction does not follow the germline gene, possibly because of a read error. The chain is built from TRBV14 and TRBJ1-2; 10 bases align to TRBD1. Germline lookup yields CDR1 SGHDN and CDR2 FVKESK. This CDR3 has 16 residues. The CDR3 DNA reads TGTGCCAGCAGCCAAGATTTGGGACAGGGGAACTCTGGCTACACCTTC. Translated: CASSQDLGQGNSGYTF.

The V gene is TRBV2, the J gene TRBJ1-1, with TRBD1 matching over 7 bases. The CDR3 consists of 14 residues. CDR1 and CDR2 from the germline V gene are SNHLY and FYNNEI. V shed 6 bases, J shed 4 bases, and the junction held 8 bases outside the gene matches. CDR3 amino acids: CASSDRAFSTEAFF. The CDR3 DNA reads TGTGCCAGCAGCGACAGGGCCTTTTCCACTGAAGCTTTCTTT.

The chain couples TRBV6-4 to TRBJ1-6; perhaps TRBD1 as D (5 bases). The length of the CDR3 is 13 residues. From germline, CDR1 is MRHNA and CDR2 SNTAGT. V was cut by 0 bases and J by 9 bases, with 6 bases left in between. CDR3 in DNA: TGTGCCAGCAGTGACTCCAGGGTTTCACCCCTCCACTTT. Protein sequence: CASSDSRVSPLHF.

For the CDR3, the DNA is TGCGCCAGCAGCTTGGGGTCAGGGGTCGATTCACCCCTCCACTTT. It specifies CASSLGSGVDSPLHF. The rearrangement uses TRBV5-1 and TRBJ1-6; tentative D call: TRBD1 (6 bases). The CDR3 runs to 15 residues. Germline CDR1 and CDR2: SGHRS and YFSETQ. V lost 0 bases to trimming and J lost 8 bases, with 12 bases between them.

This chain uses TRBV9 with TRBJ1-2, with D perhaps TRBD1 (5 bases). Germline loops: CDR1 SGDLS, CDR2 YYNGEE. The CDR3 extends over 14 amino acids. V was shortened by 4 bases and J by 6 bases, with 16 bases between the two germline ends. The CDR3 DNA follows: TGTGCCAGCAGCTTGGGCCCAGGGATGGATGGCTACACCTTC. Translation: CASSLGPGMDGYTF.

The chain carries TRBV11-2 and TRBJ2-5; 8 bases fit TRBD2. J gave up 5 bases and V 4 bases, and 12 bases lay outside the gene matches. The CDR3 length is 16 residues. Germline V lookup: CDR1 SGHAT, CDR2 FQNNGV. CDR3 residues: CASSSSSAGGLETQYF. CDR3 DNA sequence: TGTGCCAGCAGCTCATCCTCGGCGGGGGGCCTCGAGACCCAGTACTTC.

V is TRBV7-9 and J is TRBJ2-7; 8 nucleotides align to TRBD1. The germline gives CDR1 SEHNR, CDR2 FQNEAQ (reference sequence). V shed 4 bases, J shed 4 bases, and the junction held 9 bases outside the gene matches. This CDR3 has 15 amino acids. The CDR3 loop reads CASSSSRQGNYEQYF. The CDR3 DNA reads TGTGCCAGCAGCTCTAGTCGACAGGGGAATTACGAGCAGTACTTC.

This clone was seen ten or more times. The J gene is TRBJ1-4, the V gene TRBV11-2; TRBD1 matches 9 bases. The CDR3 runs to 15 residues. Germline V gene sequence: CDR1 SGHAT, CDR2 FQNNGV. After removal of 3 bases from V and 8 bases from J, the junction contained 7 bases not matched to a gene. CDR3 DNA: TGTGCCAGCAGCTTTGGGACAGGGATTCAGGAAAAACTGTTTTTT. This translates into CASSFGTGIQEKLFF.